The text below deals with one T cell receptor beta chain. The CDR3 is made up of 15 amino acids. The germline V gene encodes CDR1 LNHDA and CDR2 SQIVND (reference sequence). V lost 5 bases, J lost 1 base, and 5 bases stayed unmatched. This specimen comes from a study of blood T cell repertoires in COVID-19. Study-wide context: Sites across the United States, Italy and Spain contributed samples from acute and convalescent COVID-19.

Authors' methods: Amplified reference gene primers provided the basis for estimating nucleated cell counts. TCRdb's table, derived via immunoSEQ multiplex PCR, lists solely in-frame clones and lacks some. V and J calls and clone size follow that table, whereas D and trimming were derived from the DNA. This sample has more than 150,000 clones; around 85% occur once, and the top ten carry over 2%. This TCR came from a woman in her sixties or seventies with acute or convalescent COVID-19. The gene calls are TRBV19 and TRBJ1-1; 9 positions agree with TRBD1. Sequences were obtained from peripheral blood. DNA for the CDR3: TGTGCCAGTAGTGGGGTGGGACAGGGGAACACTGAAGCTTTCTTT. Translation gives CASSGVGQGNTEAFF.